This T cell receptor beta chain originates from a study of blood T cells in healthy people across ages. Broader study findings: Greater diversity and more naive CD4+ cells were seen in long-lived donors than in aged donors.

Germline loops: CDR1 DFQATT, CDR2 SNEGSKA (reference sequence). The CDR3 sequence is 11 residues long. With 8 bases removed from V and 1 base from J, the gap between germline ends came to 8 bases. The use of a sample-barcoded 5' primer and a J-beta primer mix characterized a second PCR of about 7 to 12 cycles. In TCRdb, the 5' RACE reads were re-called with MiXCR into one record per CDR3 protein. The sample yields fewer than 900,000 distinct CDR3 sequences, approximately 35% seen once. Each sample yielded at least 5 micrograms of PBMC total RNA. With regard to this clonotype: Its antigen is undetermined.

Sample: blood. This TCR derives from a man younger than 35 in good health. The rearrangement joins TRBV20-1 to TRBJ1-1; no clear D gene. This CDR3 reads CSKLGNTEAFF. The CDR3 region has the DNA TGCAGTAAGTTAGGGAACACTGAAGCTTTCTTT.